These T cell receptor beta chains were read from a single sample in a study of blood T cell repertoires in COVID-19. Libraries were prepared by immunoSEQ multiplex PCR; TCRdb keeps only in-frame clonotypes and omits some of them. This table has approximately 200,000 clones, 81% appearing once. Sequences were obtained from peripheral blood. The origin of the receptors is a woman older than 75 with COVID-19, enrolled during active disease. CDR3s include the opening cysteine and the closing phenylalanine or tryptophan. D genes are given only for firm matches. For some rows the clone size is stated as once, few or many, or as a class when expanded; others skip it.

D,length,V,size,J,DNA,CDR3
TRBD1,16,TRBV3-1/TRBV3-2,NA,TRBJ1-1,TGTGCCAGCAGCCAGACAGGGAGGCTGGCGAACACTGAAGCTTTCTTT,CASSQTGRLANTEAFF
TRBD2,16,TRBV5-1,once,TRBJ2-3,TGCGCCAGCAGCTTAAGGGCTAGCGGGAGGGGTGATACGCAGTATTTT,CASSLRASGRGDTQYF
NA,14,TRBV19,NA,TRBJ1-3,TGTGCCAGTAGGATGACAGGAACTGGAAACACCATATATTTT,CASRMTGTGNTIYF
NA,14,TRBV25-1,NA,TRBJ1-2,TGTGCCAGCAGTGAGGCGGGGACGGACTATGGCTACACCTTC,CASSEAGTDYGYTF
TRBD1,16,TRBV7-8,NA,TRBJ2-7,TGTGCCAGCAGCTTAGGAGGGGGCGCGTCCCTCTACGAGCAGTACTTC,CASSLGGGASLYEQYF
NA,16,TRBV4-2,NA,TRBJ1-5,TGTGCCAGCAGCCAAGTAGCAGGGGCGGGTAATCAGCCCCAGCATTTT,CASSQVAGAGNQPQHF
TRBD2,18,TRBV3-1/TRBV3-2,NA,TRBJ2-7,TGTGCCAGCAGCCCCCCCCCGCGTGGGACTAGCGGAACCTACGAGCAGTACTTC,CASSPPPRGTSGTYEQYF
TRBD2,14,TRBV6-5,NA,TRBJ2-7,TGTGCCAGCAGCCGACTAGCGAAATCCTACGAGCAGTACTTC,CASSRLAKSYEQYF
NA,16,TRBV4-3,once,TRBJ2-2,TGCGCCAGCAGCCAAGGCAGGGTAGGGGACACCGGGGAGCTGTTTTTT,CASSQGRVGDTGELFF
TRBD1,16,TRBV4-2,few,TRBJ2-1,TGTGCCAGCAGCCAAGAAGATCCAGGGGGTTACAATGAGCAGTTCTTC,CASSQEDPGGYNEQFF
NA,14,TRBV14,NA,TRBJ2-7,TGTGCCAGCAGCCAAGTAGGTTCGGGCTACGAGCAGTACTTC,CASSQVGSGYEQYF
TRBD1,15,TRBV18,few,TRBJ1-5,TGTGCCAGCTCTCCCGGGACAGGGGCCAATCAGCCCCAGCATTTT,CASSPGTGANQPQHF
NA,17,TRBV21-1,many,TRBJ2-7,TGTGCCAGCAGCCCCCGGGACAGCTCAGGGGACTCCTACGAGCAGTACTTC,CASSPRDSSGDSYEQYF
NA,13,TRBV7-9,large,TRBJ1-2,TGTGCCAGCAGCTTCGGGGAATCGGGAGGCTACACCTTC,CASSFGESGGYTF
NA,15,TRBV28,NA,TRBJ1-2,TGTGCCAGCACCACCCCGGACAGCCTTAGGGATGGCTACACCTTC,CASTTPDSLRDGYTF
NA,15,TRBV9,few,TRBJ2-1,TGTGCCAGCAGCGCCGGGAGCGGAGGGTACAATGAGCAGTTCTTC,CASSAGSGGYNEQFF
TRBD1,14,TRBV27,NA,TRBJ1-6,TGTGCCAGCAGTCCTCGGACAGGCGGCTCACCCCTCCACTTT,CASSPRTGGSPLHF
TRBD1,17,TRBV7-9,NA,TRBJ2-3,TGTGCCAGCAGCCCCCTCTCTGGACAGGGGGCGAGGGTAGCGCAGTATTTT,CASSPLSGQGARVAQYF
NA,12,TRBV10-3,NA,TRBJ2-7,TGTGCCACCACAGACAGGTCCTACGAGCAGTACTTC,CATTDRSYEQYF
NA,13,TRBV4-2,NA,TRBJ1-2,TGTGCCAGCAGCCAAGATAGAGACACTGGCTACACCTTC,CASSQDRDTGYTF
NA,15,TRBV19,NA,TRBJ2-1,TGTGCCAGTAGTACCCGTCGCAGCTCCTACAATGAGCAGTTCTTC,CASSTRRSSYNEQFF
NA,14,TRBV7-9,NA,TRBJ2-1,TGTGCCAGCAGCTTAGCTACTTCCTACAATGAGCAGTTCTTC,CASSLATSYNEQFF
TRBD2,15,TRBV7-2,NA,TRBJ2-1,TGTGCCAGCAGGTCTACTAGCGGGAGGGCCGGAGAGCAGTTCTTC,CASRSTSGRAGEQFF
NA,15,TRBV4-1,NA,TRBJ1-2,TGCGCCAGCAGCCATCCAGCGGTGGCCAACTATGGCTACACCTTC,CASSHPAVANYGYTF
TRBD1,16,TRBV15,NA,TRBJ1-1,TGTGCCACCAGCAGAGATCGAGGGGGCCGGGTCACTGAAGCTTTCTTT,CATSRDRGGRVTEAFF
NA,14,TRBV19,NA,TRBJ2-7,TGTGCCAGTAGTATAGAGGGCCAGACCTACGAGCAGTACTTC,CASSIEGQTYEQYF
NA,14,TRBV27,NA,TRBJ1-2,TGTGCCAGCAGTTTATCTCCTTCAAGCCATGGCTACACCTTC,CASSLSPSSHGYTF
NA,17,TRBV19,NA,TRBJ1-2,TGTGCCAGTAGTATAGATCGGGGACGCGGGGGAGGCTATGGCTACACCTTC,CASSIDRGRGGGYGYTF
TRBD2,13,TRBV10-3,NA,TRBJ2-1,TGTGCCACCCGGACTAGCGGCAGGGATGAGCAGTTCTTC,CATRTSGRDEQFF
TRBD1,16,TRBV7-9,few,TRBJ1-3,TGTGCCAGCAGCAACCCTGACAGGGGCTCTGGAAACACCATATATTTT,CASSNPDRGSGNTIYF
NA,13,TRBV19,NA,TRBJ1-5,TGTGCCAGTAGGGACAGTAGCAATCAGCCCCAGCATTTT,CASRDSSNQPQHF
NA,12,TRBV2,NA,TRBJ1-5,TGTGCCAGCAGTGAACAAGGACAACCCCAGCATTTT,CASSEQGQPQHF
NA,13,TRBV24-1,NA,TRBJ2-1,TGTGCCACCAGTGATTTATGGGCAGTCGAGCAGTTCTTC,CATSDLWAVEQFF
TRBD1,14,TRBV19,NA,TRBJ2-3,TGTGCCAGTAGGAGACAGGGGGCCACAGATACGCAGTATTTT,CASRRQGATDTQYF
NA,16,TRBV10-3,NA,TRBJ2-1,TGTGCCATCAGTGATTTGGCTGAAGCCGGGGGCAATGAGCAGTTCTTC,CAISDLAEAGGNEQFF
NA,15,TRBV4-3,NA,TRBJ1-6,TGCGCCAGCAGCCAAGGGGGGGGCGAAAATTCACCCCTCCACTTT,CASSQGGGENSPLHF
TRBD2,11,TRBV2,NA,TRBJ2-7,TGTGCCTCGGGAGGGGCCTACGAGCAGTACTTC,CASGGAYEQYF
NA,15,TRBV7-6,NA,TRBJ2-7,TGTGCCAGCAGCTTAGTACAGGAGAGCTCCTACGAGCAGTACTTC,CASSLVQESSYEQYF
NA,15,TRBV14,few,TRBJ2-7,TGTGCCAGCAGCCAAGAGGCCGGGGTGTCCTACGAGCAGTACTTC,CASSQEAGVSYEQYF